The following is a TCR beta chain sequence with its context. Its cognate antigen has yet to be identified. The record has no base qualities; no much larger clone is one base away. The healthy controls were volunteers from blood banks in Maryland, USA. For unsorted PBMC libraries, 2 million PBMCs were used after storage in RNAlater at -80 degrees C until RNA extraction. Peripheral blood was subjected to Ficoll-Hypaque density gradient centrifugation to isolate PBMCs, which were then cryopreserved in liquid nitrogen. Taken from cysteine to phenylalanine, the CDR3 has 13 residues. Here the CDR3 DNA is all that survives: 39 bases in frame from base 1. The junction shows trimming of 7 bases on V and 0 bases on J, plus 10 bases between the germline ends. Reading the germline V gene gives CDR1 SQVTM and CDR2 ANQGSEA. cDNA synthesis used template-switch 5'RACE with a primer carrying a 10-nucleotide random unique molecular identifier tagging each TCR transcript. Each sequencing run produced over 180 million TCR-beta sequences covering 15-18 subjects. The RNeasy kit was used for extraction of total RNA. Using the KAPA Real-time Library Amplification kit, TCR-beta VDJ regions were amplified with primers for the TCR constant region and the 5'RACE anchor. Sample indexes and Illumina adaptors were added in a first PCR, and a second PCR then increased library yield. After Ampure bead purification, the roughly 650 bp TCR product was size-selected on a 2% E-gel SizeSelection system. Before pooling, library quality was assessed on a Bioanalyzer, concentration was determined with Qubit, and library quantification was performed with the Kapa Library Quantification kit. An Illumina HiSeq 2500 was used to sequence the libraries paired-end at 2 x 150 bp. To increase sequence diversity, about 24-32% phiX was spiked into each library pool. The authors' analysis ran thus. The UMI-based MiGEC pipeline processed quality-filtered reads and removed over 90% of raw TCR sequences during error correction. VDJ genes were aligned to IMGT germline references, and clonotypes were defined by unique CDR3 amino acid sequence plus V-J genes. Clonal expansion, Shannon diversity and CDR3 relatedness were evaluated with VDJtools (CalcPairwiseDistances, ClusterSamples), while phylogenetic trees were built in CLCbio workbench. Using coefficient-of-variation modelling across technical triplicates, the study counted a clone as expanded if it had at least 8 unique UMIs. TCRdb passed the public sequencing reads through fastp at Q25 and MiXCR, retaining productive beta sequences. Under each unique CDR3 protein, matching rows form one entry showing the most common genes and DNA. The V and J calls were determined by TCRdb, not by the authors. The sample records tens of thousands of distinct CDR3 sequences, under 20% of which are singletons. In total, the top ten clones hold 15% of the sample.

The sample is drawn from a study of neurological immune-mediated disorders (dated 2019 in TCRdb). Looking at the study overall: Using UMI-based sequencing, the study compared peripheral blood TCR-beta repertoires from patients with HTLV-I-associated myelopathy (HAM/TSP), patients with multiple sclerosis, and healthy controls. The 106 TCR-beta libraries covered PBMC samples along with longitudinal samples, technical triplicates, and paired sorted CD4+ and CD8+ T-cell subsets. The cohort was made up of 60 to 75 subjects, consisting of about 15 HAM/TSP patients, 34 multiple sclerosis patients and 20 healthy controls.

Broad study findings and their caveats: TCR clonal expansion was greatest in HAM/TSP patients and smallest in MS patients, who ranked below even healthy controls. No identical CDR3 amino acid sequences were shared among expanded clones across subjects, suggesting private TCR-beta repertoires in all groups.

The sequence was collected from a woman aged 35 to 49 in good health. What was sequenced was PBMCs. The chain links TRBV29-1 with TRBJ1-3; D gene: possibly TRBD1, on 5 matching bases. The nucleotide sequence is TGCAGCGCTACAGGCTTCTCTGGAAACACCATATATTTT. Its coded protein is CSATGFSGNTIYF.